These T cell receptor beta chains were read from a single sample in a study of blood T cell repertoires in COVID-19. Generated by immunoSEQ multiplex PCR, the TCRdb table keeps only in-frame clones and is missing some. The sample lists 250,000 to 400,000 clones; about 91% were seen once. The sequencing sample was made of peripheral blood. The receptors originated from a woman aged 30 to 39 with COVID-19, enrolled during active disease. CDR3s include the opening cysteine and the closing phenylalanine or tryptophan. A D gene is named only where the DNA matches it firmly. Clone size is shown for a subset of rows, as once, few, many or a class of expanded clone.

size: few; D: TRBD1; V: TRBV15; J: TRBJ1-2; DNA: TGTGCCACCAGCAGTAACAGGGGTTTGAACTATGGCTACACCTTC; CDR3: CATSSNRGLNYGYTF
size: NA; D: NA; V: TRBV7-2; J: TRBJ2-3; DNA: TGTGCCAGCAGCTTAGATCGGGAAGATACGCAGTATTTT; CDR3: CASSLDREDTQYF
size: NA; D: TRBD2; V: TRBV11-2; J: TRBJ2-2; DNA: TGTGCCAGCAGCGTAACTAGCGGGGGGGCCCCCCGGGAGCTGTTTTTT; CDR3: CASSVTSGGAPRELFF
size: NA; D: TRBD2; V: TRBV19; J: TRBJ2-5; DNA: TGTGCCAGTAGTTCTCTAGCGGGGGGGCGAAAAGAGACCCAGTACTTC; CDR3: CASSSLAGGRKETQYF
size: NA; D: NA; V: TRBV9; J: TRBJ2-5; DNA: TGTGCCAGCAGCTCGTACGGCAGGGTGAAAGAGACCCAGTACTTC; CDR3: CASSSYGRVKETQYF
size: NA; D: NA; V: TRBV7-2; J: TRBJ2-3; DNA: TGTGCCAGCAGCTTTTTAGGGGGGGGCAGGGCAGATACGCAGTATTTT; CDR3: CASSFLGGGRADTQYF
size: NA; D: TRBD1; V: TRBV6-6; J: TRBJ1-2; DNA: TGTGCCAGCAGTGGATCGGACAGGTTACGAGCTAACTATGGCTACACCTTC; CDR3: CASSGSDRLRANYGYTF
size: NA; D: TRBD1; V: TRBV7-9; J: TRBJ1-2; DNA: TGTGCCAGCAGCCGCGGGACAGGCGAATATGGCTACACCTTC; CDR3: CASSRGTGEYGYTF
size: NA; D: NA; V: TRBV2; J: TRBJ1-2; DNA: TGTGCCAGCAGTGTTAGGGAGGCCTATGGCTACACCTTC; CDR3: CASSVREAYGYTF
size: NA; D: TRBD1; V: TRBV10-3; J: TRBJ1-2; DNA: TGTGCCGCCACAGGGGGCAACTATGGCTACACCTTC; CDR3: CAATGGNYGYTF
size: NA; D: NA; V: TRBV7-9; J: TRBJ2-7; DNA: TGTGCCAGCAGCTTACGACAGCCCTACGAGAAGCAGTACTTC; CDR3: CASSLRQPYEKQYF
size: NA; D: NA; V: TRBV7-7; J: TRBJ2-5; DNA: TGTGCCAGCAGCCCCAGGTTGATCGAGACCCAGTACTTC; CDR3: CASSPRLIETQYF
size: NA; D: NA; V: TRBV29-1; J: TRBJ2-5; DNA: TGCAGCGTTGCCGGCGGGCGCTGGCAAGAGACCCAGTACTTC; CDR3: CSVAGGRWQETQYF
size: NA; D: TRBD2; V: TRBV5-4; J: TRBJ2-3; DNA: TGTGCCAGCAGTGGGACTAGAGCAGATACGCAGTATTTT; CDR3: CASSGTRADTQYF
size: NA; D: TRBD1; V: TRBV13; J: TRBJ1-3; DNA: TGTGCCAGCAGCATTACAGGGGGCGCATCTGGAAACACCATATATTTT; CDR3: CASSITGGASGNTIYF
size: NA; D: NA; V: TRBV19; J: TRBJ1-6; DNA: TGTGCCAGTAGTAAGGAGAATTCACCCCTCCACTTT; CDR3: CASSKENSPLHF
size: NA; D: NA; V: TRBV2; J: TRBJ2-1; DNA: TGTGCCAGCAGTGAATACCTCCTTCGGGAATACAATGAGCAGTTCTTC; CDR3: CASSEYLLREYNEQFF